The 18 T cell receptor beta chains below were found in one sample sequenced in a study of blood T cell repertoires in COVID-19. Libraries were prepared by immunoSEQ multiplex PCR; TCRdb keeps only in-frame clonotypes and omits some of them. This sample yields around 80,000 clones, of which roughly 85% are seen a single time; 9.6% belongs to the top ten. Source material: peripheral blood. The source is a man aged 50-59 years with COVID-19, enrolled during active disease.

This clone was observed once. CDR3 coding DNA: TGTGCCAGCAGCGGGACTTCAAACATTCAGTACTTC. This codes for CASSGTSNIQYF. V and J are TRBV7-3 and TRBJ2-4; D might be TRBD2 (6 bases). V shed 5 bases and J shed 6 bases, with 8 bases lying between them. Germline assignment: CDR1 SGHTA and CDR2 FQGTGA. The CDR3 contains 12 residues.

This clone showed up just once. The genes are TRBV6-5 and TRBJ1-2; D gene ambiguous. The germline gives CDR1 MNHEY, CDR2 SVGAGI. The V and J ends lost 2 bases and 0 bases respectively, with 10 bases between them. This CDR3 is 15 amino acids long. CDR3 sequence reads: CASSYVSGANYGYTF. Here the CDR3 DNA reads TGTGCCAGCAGTTACGTAAGTGGAGCTAACTATGGCTACACCTTC.

The V call is TRBV7-9, the J call TRBJ1-4; the match to TRBD1 covers 10 bases. The V gene's germline CDR1 is SEHNR and CDR2 FQNEAQ (reference sequence). Unmatched junction bases numbered 6, after V lost 3 bases and J lost 8 bases. The CDR3 has 15 amino acids. CDR3 residues: CASSFGTGAREKLFF. The CDR3 DNA is TGTGCCAGCAGCTTTGGGACAGGGGCACGGGAAAAACTGTTTTTT.

The chain has TRBV6-2 or TRBV6-3 and TRBJ1-1; TRBD1 might be the D (5 bases). Trimming stripped 3 bases from V and 2 bases from J, with 10 bases between. The CDR3 sequence is 14 residues long. Germline V lookup: CDR1 MNHEY, CDR2 SVGEGT. The CDR3 DNA sequence: TGTGCCAGCAGTTATATAGGGGATAACACTGAAGCTTTCTTT. This codes for CASSYIGDNTEAFF.

This sequence joins TRBV6-6 and TRBJ2-5; D possibly corresponds to TRBD1 (5 bases). The CDR3 runs to 14 residues. The V end was cut by 7 bases, the J end by 5 bases, with 17 bases between. Germline lookup yields CDR1 MNHNY and CDR2 SVGAGI (reference sequence). The DNA of the CDR3 is TGTGCCAGCACACGTGCAGGGCAGAAGGAGACCCAGTACTTC. This gives the protein CASTRAGQKETQYF.

This chain links TRBV14 with TRBJ2-2; D is possibly TRBD2 (6 bases). Trimming removed 1 base at V and 7 bases at J, with 16 bases between. This CDR3 has 16 amino acids. The germline CDR1 and CDR2 sequences are SGHDN and FVKESK. The CDR3 DNA reads TGTGCCAGCAGCCAAGGGTCATGGAGGGAGGACGGGGAGCTGTTTTTT. Residues: CASSQGSWREDGELFF.

V is TRBV4-1 and J is TRBJ2-3; D may be TRBD2 (5 bases). Trimming removed 3 bases from V and 1 base from J, with 14 bases in between. This CDR3 comprises 16 residues. The germline V gene encodes CDR1 MGHRA and CDR2 YSYEKL. DNA of the CDR3: TGCGCCAGCAGCCAGGACCGAGGGATGGGCACAGATACGCAGTATTTT. Its translation is CASSQDRGMGTDTQYF.

The chain couples TRBV24-1 to TRBJ1-5; D perhaps matches TRBD1 (5 bases). This CDR3 has 15 residues. Germline V gene sequence: CDR1 KGHDR, CDR2 SFDVKD. V was cut by 5 bases and J by 2 bases, with 12 bases left in between. The CDR3 protein is CATSGGGKGNQPQHF. Here the CDR3 DNA reads TGTGCCACCAGTGGGGGCGGGAAGGGCAATCAGCCCCAGCATTTT.

J is TRBJ2-5 and V is TRBV18; the D gene is possibly TRBD1 (5 bases). Trimming stripped 2 bases from V and 4 bases from J, with 14 bases between. This CDR3 spans 15 amino acids. Germline V gene data show CDR1 as KGHSH and CDR2 as LQKENI. The CDR3 loop reads CASSPDQGIGETQYF. CDR3 nucleotides: TGTGCCAGCTCACCAGACCAGGGCATTGGAGAGACCCAGTACTTC.

V usage is TRBV28 and J usage is TRBJ1-2; no definite D call. The CDR3 length is 14 residues. Germline CDR1 and CDR2: MDHEN and SYDVKM. Trimming stripped 7 bases from V and 2 bases from J, with 14 bases between. The CDR3 sequence: CASTDTSRNYGYTF. DNA for the CDR3: TGTGCCAGCACCGACACGTCAAGGAACTATGGCTACACCTTC.

This chain connects TRBV5-1 to TRBJ1-2; tentatively, D is TRBD1 (6 bases). V was shortened by 4 bases and J by 1 base, with 17 bases between the two germline ends. Germline V gene sequence: CDR1 SGHRS, CDR2 YFSETQ. The CDR3 has 16 amino acids. CDR3 DNA sequence: TGCGCCAGCAGCCTACGGACAGACTCCCTTAACTATGGCTACACCTTC. Its translation is CASSLRTDSLNYGYTF.

The genes are TRBV19 and TRBJ1-2; unclear D gene. The V and J ends lost 9 bases and 4 bases respectively, with 3 bases between them. The CDR3 consists of 9 residues. CDR1 is LNHDA, CDR2 SQIVND, per germline (reference sequence). The CDR3 DNA follows: TGTGCCAGCGGCTATGGCTACACCTTC. Its protein product is CASGYGYTF.

This chain connects TRBV19 to TRBJ2-1; TRBD1 matches 9 bases. V dropped 4 bases and J dropped 0; count of bases not matched to a gene: 7. The length of the CDR3 is 17 residues. CDR1 is LNHDA and CDR2 is SQIVND in the germline V gene (reference sequence). The CDR3 here is CASSSDRGEGSYNEQFF. For the CDR3, the DNA is TGTGCCAGTAGTAGTGACAGGGGGGAGGGCTCCTACAATGAGCAGTTCTTC.

V usage is TRBV11-3 and J usage is TRBJ2-7; 7 positions agree with TRBD1. The J segment lost 4 bases and the V segment lost 1 base, leaving 7 bases of the junction unmatched. The CDR3 extends over 15 amino acids. Germline CDR1 SGHNT, CDR2 YENEEA. The CDR3 region has the DNA TGTGCCAGCAGCTTAGCCCCGGGACAGTCATACGAGCAGTACTTC. Amino acid sequence: CASSLAPGQSYEQYF.

V usage is TRBV7-2 and J usage is TRBJ2-2, with 7 bases aligning to TRBD1. Losses at the gene ends were 6 bases for V and 1 base for J; bases not matched to a gene: 5. Germline V lookup: CDR1 SGHTA, CDR2 FQGNSA. The CDR3 consists of 15 residues. CDR3 protein: CASRHRGENTGELFF. The CDR3 DNA is TGTGCCAGCAGGCACAGGGGAGAGAACACCGGGGAGCTGTTTTTT.

The chain uses TRBV4-1 and TRBJ1-4; D is perhaps TRBD1 (5 bases). V was clipped by 4 bases and J by 5 bases, with 17 bases between them. This CDR3 is built from 16 residues. The germline gives CDR1 MGHRA, CDR2 YSYEKL. The CDR3 DNA sequence: TGCGCCAGCAGCCTAGAGTCGACAGTTGGGAATGAAAAACTGTTTTTT. Amino acid sequence: CASSLESTVGNEKLFF.

The chain joins TRBV4-1 to TRBJ2-3; D ambiguous. CDR1 and CDR2 from the germline V gene are MGHRA and YSYEKL. This CDR3 spans 14 amino acids. V was cut by 0 bases and J by 1 base, with 5 bases left in between. The DNA for the CDR3 is TGCGCCAGCAGCCAAGACTCGGGCACAGATACGCAGTATTTT. As protein: CASSQDSGTDTQYF.

The genes are TRBV5-1 and TRBJ2-1, with 14 bases fitting TRBD2. The CDR3 runs to 20 residues. Unmatched junction bases numbered 16, after V lost 5 bases and J lost 3 bases. Germline CDR1 SGHRS, CDR2 YFSETQ. CDR3 protein: CASRQRNGTSGRTDYNEQFF. CDR3 nucleotides: TGCGCCAGCAGACAAAGGAATGGGACTAGCGGGAGAACTGACTACAATGAGCAGTTCTTC. The full variable domain, with the rest looked up from reference TRBV5-1 and TRBJ2-1, is KAGVTQTPRYLIKTRGQQVTLSCSPISGHRSVSWYQQTPGQGLQFLFEYFSETQRNKGNFPGRFSGRQFSNSRSEMNVSTLELGDSALYLCASRQRNGTSGRTDYNEQFFGPGTRLTVL.